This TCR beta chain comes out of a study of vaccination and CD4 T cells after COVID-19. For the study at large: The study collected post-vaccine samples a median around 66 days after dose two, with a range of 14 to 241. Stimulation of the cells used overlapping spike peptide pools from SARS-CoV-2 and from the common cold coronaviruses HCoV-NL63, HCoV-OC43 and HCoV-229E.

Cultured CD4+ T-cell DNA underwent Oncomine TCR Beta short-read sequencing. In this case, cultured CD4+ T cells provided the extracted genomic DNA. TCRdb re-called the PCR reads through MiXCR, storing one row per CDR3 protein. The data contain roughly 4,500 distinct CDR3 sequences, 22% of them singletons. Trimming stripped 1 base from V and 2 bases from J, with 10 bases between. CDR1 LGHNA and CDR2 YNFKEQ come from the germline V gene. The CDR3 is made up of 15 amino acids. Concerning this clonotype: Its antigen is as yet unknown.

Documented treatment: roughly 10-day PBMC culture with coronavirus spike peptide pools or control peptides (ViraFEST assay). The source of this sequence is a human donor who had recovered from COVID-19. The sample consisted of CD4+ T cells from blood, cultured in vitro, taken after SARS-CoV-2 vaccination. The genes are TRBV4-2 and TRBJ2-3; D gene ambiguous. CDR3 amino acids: CASSQAARSTDTQYF. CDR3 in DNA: TGTGCCAGCAGCCAAGCGGCCCGCTCCACAGATACGCAGTATTTT.